The 17 T cell receptor beta chains listed next were all sequenced from one sample in a study of blood T cell repertoires in COVID-19. Generated by immunoSEQ multiplex PCR, the TCRdb table keeps only in-frame clones and is missing some. The sample yields tens of thousands of clones, over 70% seen once. The material sequenced was peripheral blood. These receptors all stem from a woman aged 55-69 years with acute or convalescent COVID-19.

The chain is built from TRBV7-9 and TRBJ2-3; D is possibly TRBD1 (5 bases). The germline V gene has CDR1 SEHNR and CDR2 FQNEAQ (reference sequence). V lost 8 bases to trimming and J lost 1 base, with 13 bases between them. This CDR3 contains 14 residues. CDR3 coding DNA: TGTGCCAGCCGCCAAGGGGAAGGCACAGATACGCAGTATTTT. It yields the protein CASRQGEGTDTQYF.

The table lists this clone with a few counts. V and J are TRBV6-2 or TRBV6-3 and TRBJ2-2, with 9 bases matching TRBD2. The length of the CDR3 is 17 residues. J lost 3 bases, V lost 3 bases, and 8 bases had no gene match. From germline, CDR1 is MNHEY and CDR2 SVGEGT. The CDR3 protein is CASSYPLAGTYTGELFF. The CDR3 region has the DNA TGTGCCAGCAGTTATCCCCTAGCGGGGACTTACACCGGGGAGCTGTTTTTT.

The chain carries TRBV7-2 and TRBJ2-5, with 8 bases identical to TRBD1. Looked up from germline, CDR1 is SGHTA and CDR2 is FQGNSA. This CDR3 is 16 amino acids long. The V gene end was trimmed by 1 base and the J gene end by 5 bases; junction bases not matched to a gene: 9. The CDR3 is CASSLGIQGVHETQYF. The CDR3 coding sequence is TGTGCCAGCAGCTTAGGTATACAGGGGGTTCACGAGACCCAGTACTTC.

The CDR3 DNA is TGTGCCACCAGTGATTCCCCCCCAGGGATCGATGAGCAGTTCTTC. The encoded protein is CATSDSPPGIDEQFF. This sequence joins TRBV24-1 and TRBJ2-1; tentative D call: TRBD1 (5 bases). The CDR3 extends over 15 amino acids. The germline V gene has CDR1 KGHDR and CDR2 SFDVKD. The V end lost 2 bases, the J end lost 8 bases, and 15 bases lay between the germline ends.

This clone has just a few counts. The chain is built from TRBV2 and TRBJ2-7; perhaps TRBD1 as D (6 bases). V shed 3 bases and J shed 5 bases, with 11 bases lying between them. CDR1 is SNHLY, CDR2 FYNNEI, per germline. This CDR3 has 13 residues. Written as DNA, the CDR3 is TGTGCCAGCAGTGAGCAGGGGATGAACGAGCAGTACTTC. Translating it yields CASSEQGMNEQYF.

The DNA of the CDR3 is TGTGCCAGTAGGCCCGGACAGTGGGTATCAAGCGCTGAAGCTTTCTTT. It translates to CASRPGQWVSSAEAFF. V gene TRBV19 combines with J gene TRBJ1-1; possibly TRBD1 for D (6 bases). Germline V gene lookup returns CDR1 LNHDA and CDR2 SQIVND (reference sequence). V lost 6 bases to trimming and J lost 6 bases, with 23 bases between them. The CDR3 is 16 amino acids.

The chain joins TRBV9 to TRBJ1-2, with TRBD1 as a possible D gene (6 bases). Germline V lookup: CDR1 SGDLS, CDR2 YYNGEE. This CDR3 has 14 amino acids. V dropped 4 bases and J dropped 4 bases, with 14 bases sitting between them. CDR3 loop: CASSPRGRGYGYTF. Written as DNA, the CDR3 is TGTGCCAGCAGCCCTAGGGGGAGGGGCTATGGCTACACCTTC.

The rearrangement joins TRBV7-2 to TRBJ1-5; D not resolved. This CDR3 comprises 12 residues. The V end lost 0 bases, the J end lost 7 bases, and 4 bases lay between the germline ends. CDR1 and CDR2 from the germline V gene are SGHTA and FQGNSA. The CDR3 DNA follows: TGTGCCAGCAGCTTAGCGGCCCAGCCCCAGCATTTT. It translates to CASSLAAQPQHF.

The chain employs TRBV30 and TRBJ2-3, with D possibly TRBD1 on 7 matching bases. The CDR3 sequence is 15 residues long. V dropped 2 bases and J dropped 2 bases, with 14 bases sitting between them. Germline values: CDR1 GTSNPN, CDR2 SVGIG (reference sequence). DNA for the CDR3: TGTGCCTGGAGTCTGCAGGGGGGAGCCACAGATACGCAGTATTTT. Protein sequence: CAWSLQGGATDTQYF.

The chain employs TRBV7-2 and TRBJ1-2; weak D call: TRBD1 (5 bases). V was clipped by 6 bases and J by 8 bases, with 19 bases between them. This CDR3 has 14 residues. The germline CDR1 and CDR2 sequences are SGHTA and FQGNSA. This CDR3 is CASSPQGVGTGYTF. As DNA, the CDR3 is TGTGCCAGCAGTCCCCAAGGGGTGGGAACCGGCTACACCTTC.

The rearrangement joins TRBV7-3 to TRBJ1-6; TRBD1 matches 11 bases. This CDR3 has 14 residues. With V trimmed by 5 bases and J by 9 bases, 3 bases remained unmatched. CDR1 is SGHTA and CDR2 is FQGTGA in the germline V gene. CDR3 sequence reads: CASSHGTGGSPLHF. In DNA form, the CDR3 reads TGTGCCAGCAGCCACGGGACAGGGGGTTCACCCCTCCACTTT.

The chain combines TRBV11-3 with TRBJ2-1, with D perhaps TRBD2 (6 bases). CDR3 length equals 15 residues. Germline V gives CDR1 SGHNT, CDR2 YENEEA. V lost 7 bases and J lost 1, with 14 bases in between. This chain's CDR3 is CASTVGTSSYNEQFF. The CDR3 DNA is TGTGCCAGCACCGTTGGGACTTCGTCCTACAATGAGCAGTTCTTC.

The rearrangement links TRBV21-1 to TRBJ2-7; the table's D call TRBD1 went unverified against the DNA. TRBV21-1 corresponds to a pseudogene. The CDR3 spans 14 residues. DNA of the CDR3: TGTGCCAGCAGCAAAGTGGGGACAGACTACGAGCAGTACTTC. Translation gives CASSKVGTDYEQYF.

The V and J genes are TRBV6-1 and TRBJ1-1, with no clear D. Germline V gene lookup returns CDR1 MNHNS and CDR2 SASEGT. V lost 1 base, J lost 6 bases, and 9 bases lay in between. This CDR3 has 13 residues. CDR3 in DNA: TGTGCCAGCAGTGAAGATGCGGTCTCTGAAGCTTTCTTT. Translation gives CASSEDAVSEAFF.

The J gene is TRBJ1-1, the V gene TRBV7-2; TRBD1 matches 8 bases. The J segment lost 4 bases and the V segment lost 5 bases, leaving 9 bases of the junction unmatched. From germline, CDR1 is SGHTA and CDR2 FQGNSA. The CDR3 totals 15 residues. The CDR3 region has the DNA TGTGCCAGCAGCCCTTTGACAGGGGCAGGCACTGAAGCTTTCTTT. It codes for CASSPLTGAGTEAFF.

CDR3 nucleotide sequence: TGTGCCAGCAGCCCAACCGCAGGGCTATATACCTCTTGGGGCTACACCTTC. Protein sequence: CASSPTAGLYTSWGYTF. V and J are TRBV11-2 and TRBJ1-2; possible D gene TRBD1, 5 bases. Trimming stripped 5 bases from V and 8 bases from J, with 27 bases between. The CDR3 runs to 17 residues. CDR1 and CDR2 from the germline V gene are SGHAT and FQNNGV. Supplemented by reference TRBV11-2 and TRBJ1-2, the full variable domain reads EAGVAQSPRYKIIEKRQSVAFWCNPISGHATLYWYQQILGQGPKLLIQFQNNGVVDDSQLPKDRFSAERLKGVDSTLKIQPAKLEDSAVYLCASSPTAGLYTSWGYTFGSGTRLTVV.

The chain is built from TRBV6-6 and TRBJ1-2; D may be TRBD1 (6 bases). This CDR3 comprises 12 residues. The V gene lost 8 bases and the J gene lost 4 bases, with 11 bases spanning the gap. The V gene's germline CDR1 is MNHNY and CDR2 SVGAGI (reference sequence). The CDR3 nucleotides read TGTGCCAGCGAGGGGGAGCTCTATGGCTACACCTTC. Translated, it gives CASEGELYGYTF.